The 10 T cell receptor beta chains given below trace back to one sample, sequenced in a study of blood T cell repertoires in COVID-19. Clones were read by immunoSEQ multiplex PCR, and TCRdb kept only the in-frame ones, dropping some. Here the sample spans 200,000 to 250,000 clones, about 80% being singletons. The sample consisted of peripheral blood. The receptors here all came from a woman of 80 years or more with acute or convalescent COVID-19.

CDR3 sequence (DNA): TGCGCCAGCAGCTTGTCATCGGGGAATGGCTACACCTTC. This encodes CASSLSSGNGYTF. The chain employs TRBV5-1 and TRBJ1-2; unclear D gene. The CDR3 extends over 13 amino acids. Trimming stripped 1 base from V and 6 bases from J, with 10 bases between. Germline loops: CDR1 SGHRS, CDR2 YFSETQ.

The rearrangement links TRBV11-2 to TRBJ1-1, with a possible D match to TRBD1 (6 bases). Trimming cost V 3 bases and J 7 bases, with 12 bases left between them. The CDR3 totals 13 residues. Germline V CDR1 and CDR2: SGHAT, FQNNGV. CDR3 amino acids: CASSFQGLNEAFF. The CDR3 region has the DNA TGTGCCAGCAGCTTTCAGGGGTTAAATGAAGCTTTCTTT.

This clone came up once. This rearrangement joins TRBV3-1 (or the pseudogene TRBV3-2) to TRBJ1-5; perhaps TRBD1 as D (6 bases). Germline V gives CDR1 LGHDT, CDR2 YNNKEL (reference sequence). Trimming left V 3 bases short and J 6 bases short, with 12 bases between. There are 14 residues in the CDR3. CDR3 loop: CASSHPGVGQPQHF. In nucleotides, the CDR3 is TGTGCCAGCAGCCATCCAGGGGTTGGTCAGCCCCAGCATTTT.

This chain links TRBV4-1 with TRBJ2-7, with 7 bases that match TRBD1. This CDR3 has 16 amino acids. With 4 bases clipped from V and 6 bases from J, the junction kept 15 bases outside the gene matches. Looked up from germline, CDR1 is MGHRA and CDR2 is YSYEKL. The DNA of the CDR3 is TGCGCCAGCAGCCCCTGGATCACTACAGGGGTAGGCGAGCAGTACTTC. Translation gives CASSPWITTGVGEQYF.

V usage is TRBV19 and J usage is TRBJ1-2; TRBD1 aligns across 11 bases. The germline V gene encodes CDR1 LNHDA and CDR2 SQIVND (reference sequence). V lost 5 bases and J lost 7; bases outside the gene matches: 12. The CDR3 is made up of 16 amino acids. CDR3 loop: CASSLTGTGGVIGYTF. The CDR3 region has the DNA TGTGCCAGTAGTCTTACCGGGACAGGGGGAGTGATTGGCTACACCTTC.

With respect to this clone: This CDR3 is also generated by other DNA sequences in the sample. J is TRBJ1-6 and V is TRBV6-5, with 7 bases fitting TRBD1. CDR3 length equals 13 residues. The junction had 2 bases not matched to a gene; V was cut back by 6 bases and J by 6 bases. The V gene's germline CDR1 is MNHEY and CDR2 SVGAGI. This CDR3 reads CASRGTVNSPLHF. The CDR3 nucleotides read TGTGCCAGCAGGGGGACAGTTAATTCACCCCTCCACTTT.

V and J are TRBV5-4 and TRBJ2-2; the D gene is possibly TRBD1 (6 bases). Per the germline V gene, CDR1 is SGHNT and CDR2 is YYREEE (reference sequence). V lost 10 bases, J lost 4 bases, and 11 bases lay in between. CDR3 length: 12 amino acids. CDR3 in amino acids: CAAAGATGELFF. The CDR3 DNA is TGTGCCGCGGCAGGGGCCACCGGGGAGCTGTTTTTT.

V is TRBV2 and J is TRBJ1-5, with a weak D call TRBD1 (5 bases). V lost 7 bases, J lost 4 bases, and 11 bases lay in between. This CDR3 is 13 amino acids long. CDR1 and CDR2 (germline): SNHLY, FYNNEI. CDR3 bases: TGTGCCAGCAACCGGGACTATAATCAGCCCCAGCATTTT. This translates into CASNRDYNQPQHF.

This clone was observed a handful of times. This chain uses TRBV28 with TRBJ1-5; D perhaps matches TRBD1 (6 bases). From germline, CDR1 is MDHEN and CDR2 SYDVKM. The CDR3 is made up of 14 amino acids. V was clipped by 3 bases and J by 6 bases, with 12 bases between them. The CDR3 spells CASSFNQGFQPQHF. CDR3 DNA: TGTGCCAGCAGTTTCAATCAGGGGTTTCAGCCCCAGCATTTT.

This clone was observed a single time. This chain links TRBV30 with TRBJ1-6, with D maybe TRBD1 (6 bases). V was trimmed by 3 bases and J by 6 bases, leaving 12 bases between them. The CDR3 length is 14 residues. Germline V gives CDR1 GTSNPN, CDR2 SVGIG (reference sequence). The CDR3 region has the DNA TGTGCCTGGAGCCGACAGGCTTCTAATTCACCCCTCCACTTT. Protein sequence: CAWSRQASNSPLHF. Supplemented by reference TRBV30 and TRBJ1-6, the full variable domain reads SQTIHQWPATLVQPVGSPLSLECTVEGTSNPNLYWYRQAAGRGLQLLFYSVGIGQISSEVPQNLSASRPQDRQFILSSKKLLLSDSGFYLCAWSRQASNSPLHFGNGTRLTVT.